This is a list of T cell receptor beta chains from one sample in a study of response to subunit inactivated influenza vaccine. TCRdb called the RT-PCR reads again in MiXCR, with one record for every CDR3 protein. Among about 700,000 distinct CDR3 sequences listed, about 15% were seen once. The material sequenced was PBMCs from blood, taken 11 to 12 days after vaccination. The receptors come from a man over 45 who received an inactivated influenza vaccine. The CDR3 runs from the conserved cysteine through the conserved F or W. Fields, in order: V gene, J gene, clone size, D gene, CDR3 DNA, CDR3 protein. A D gene is named only where the DNA matches it firmly. Only some rows state a clone size, as once, few, many or a class for expanded clones.

>TRBV5-6|TRBJ2-7|few|.
TGTGCCAGCAGCTTGGGACAGCAATCCACCTACGAGCAGTACTTC
CASSLGQQSTYEQYF
>TRBV6-2/TRBV6-3|TRBJ2-3|.|.
TGTGCCAGCAGTCGAGGGACGGCCACAGATACGCAGTATTTT
CASSRGTATDTQYF
>TRBV20-1|TRBJ2-3|.|.
TGCAGTGTTCCTCCGGGGACGGGGGCCACAGATACGCAGTATTTT
CSVPPGTGATDTQYF
>TRBV29-1|TRBJ2-1|many|TRBD2
TGCAGCGTGCCTCCGGGCGGGAGCAACTACAATGAGCAGTTCTTC
CSVPPGGSNYNEQFF
>TRBV5-1|TRBJ1-1|few|.
TGCGCCAGCAGCTTGGGTGGACATCTCCCTGAAGCTTTCTTT
CASSLGGHLPEAFF
>TRBV4-2|TRBJ2-2|few|.
TGTGCCAGCAGCCAAGGTGATGGGCTGGGCACCGGGGAGCTGTTTTTT
CASSQGDGLGTGELFF
>TRBV5-6|TRBJ2-3|few|.
TGTGCCAGCAGCTTGTACGGGGCTAGCACAGATACGCAGTATTTT
CASSLYGASTDTQYF
>TRBV12-3/TRBV12-4|TRBJ2-5|.|.
TGTGCCAGCAGTTTATGGGCAGAGTTGGGCAAAGAGACCCAGTACTTC
CASSLWAELGKETQYF
>TRBV4-3|TRBJ1-3|many|.
TGCGCCAGCAGCCAAGATTTGAGCTCTGGAAACACCATATATTTT
CASSQDLSSGNTIYF
>TRBV27|TRBJ2-1|few|TRBD1
TGTGCCAGCAGTCCTCTGACAGGGGTGTGGAATGAGCAGTTCTTC
CASSPLTGVWNEQFF
>TRBV11-1|TRBJ2-7|few|.
TGTGCCAGCAGCTTAGCGGGGGGGGCAGGAGGATTCCCCTACGAGCAGTACTTC
CASSLAGGAGGFPYEQYF
>TRBV20-1|TRBJ1-4|.|.
TGCAGTGCCTACCTGGGACGGGTGACTAATGAAAAACTGTTTTTT
CSAYLGRVTNEKLFF
>TRBV4-3|TRBJ2-1|few|.
TGCGCCAGCAGCCAAAACTCGCGCGGTACCTACAATGAGCAGTTCTTC
CASSQNSRGTYNEQFF
>TRBV5-1|TRBJ2-7|few|TRBD2
TGCGCCAGCAGCTTGGTCGCGGGAGGGCTTGATGGTTCAATTTACGAGCAGTACTTC
CASSLVAGGLDGSIYEQYF
>TRBV19|TRBJ1-2|few|.
TGTGCCAGTCAATCCAGTTTAGGTCGTTCAGCTAACTATGGCTACACCTTC
CASQSSLGRSANYGYTF
>TRBV7-8|TRBJ2-7|few|TRBD1
TGTGCCAGCAGCCAGGACAGGAGATCCTACGAGCAGTACTTC
CASSQDRRSYEQYF
>TRBV28|TRBJ2-7|.|.
TGTGCCAGCAGTTCATCAGGGGTTACCTACGAGCAGTACTTC
CASSSSGVTYEQYF
>TRBV20-1|TRBJ2-7|.|.
TGCAGAGCTAAGAGCAGGCCGGCCGACCACGAGCAGTACTTC
CRAKSRPADHEQYF
>TRBV7-2|TRBJ2-1|many|.
TGTGCCAGCAGCCTGACTCGAGATGAGCAGTTCTTC
CASSLTRDEQFF
>TRBV13|TRBJ2-1|.|.
TGTGCCAGCAGCTTAGATTTAAGGGGGGGTGAGCAGTTCTTC
CASSLDLRGGEQFF
>TRBV5-6|TRBJ1-6|few|.
TGTGCCAGCAGCACCGGCCCCGTGAATTCACCCCTCCACTTT
CASSTGPVNSPLHF
>TRBV5-1|TRBJ2-4|.|.
TGCGCCAGCAGCTTGTCAGATATCGGTAGGACCAAAAACATTCAGTACTTC
CASSLSDIGRTKNIQYF
>TRBV30|TRBJ2-5|few|.
TGTGCCTGGACCCCAATCACAGGGATCCAAGAGACCCAGTACTTC
CAWTPITGIQETQYF
>TRBV4-1|TRBJ2-4|.|.
TGCGCCAGCAGCCAAGATAGGCAGTCGGCAGGGAACAATTACTTAGCCAAAAACATTCAGTACTTC
CASSQDRQSAGNNYLAKNIQYF
>TRBV18|TRBJ2-5|many|.
TGTGCCAGCTCACCGATCCGAGAGACCCAGTACTTC
CASSPIRETQYF
>TRBV5-4|TRBJ1-5|few|.
TGTGCCAGCAGCTTGGGGGGTCAGGTAGATCAGCCCCAGCATTTT
CASSLGGQVDQPQHF
>TRBV20-1|TRBJ2-1|few|TRBD2
TGCAGTGCCTATCCCGGGACTAGCGGGGTCCCCTACAATGAGCAGTTCTTC
CSAYPGTSGVPYNEQFF
>TRBV29-1|TRBJ2-3|few|.
TGCAGCGTTGAGATGCAGGTCACAGATACGCAGTATTTT
CSVEMQVTDTQYF
>TRBV4-1|TRBJ2-5|.|.
TGCGCCAGCAGCCAACCCTACCAAGAGACCCAGTACTTC
CASSQPYQETQYF
>TRBV28|TRBJ2-7|many|.
TGTGCCAGCAGCCGACGGATCCACGAGCAGTACTTC
CASSRRIHEQYF